The 13 T cell receptor beta chains presented below share a single source sample, sequenced in a study of OX40 agonist ivuxolimab in advanced cancers. TCRdb's table, derived via immunoSEQ multiplex PCR, lists solely in-frame clones and lacks some. In the table there are under 25,000 clones, approximately 80% of which are singletons. This material consisted of CD4+ or CD8+ T cells sorted from blood, taken in a trial of the OX40 agonist ivuxolimab. These receptors all stem from an adult with an advanced solid tumor such as melanoma, head and neck, liver or kidney cancer.

V is TRBV19 and J is TRBJ1-1; D gene ambiguous. The length of the CDR3 is 14 residues. The germline V gene has CDR1 LNHDA and CDR2 SQIVND (reference sequence). The V gene lost 6 bases and the J gene lost 0 bases, with 11 bases spanning the gap. The CDR3: CASRETAMNTEAFF. The CDR3, as DNA: TGTGCCAGTAGAGAGACGGCCATGAACACTGAAGCTTTCTTT.

This chain uses TRBV2 with TRBJ1-1; 7 nucleotides line up with TRBD1. From germline, CDR1 is SNHLY and CDR2 FYNNEI. The CDR3 consists of 16 residues. Unmatched junction bases numbered 11, after V lost 7 bases and J lost 0 bases. CDR3 protein: CASTGKGQKMNTEAFF. CDR3 DNA sequence: TGTGCCAGCACAGGTAAGGGACAGAAGATGAACACTGAAGCTTTCTTT.

V gene TRBV7-2 combines with J gene TRBJ2-3; D may be TRBD1 (6 bases). The CDR3 is 16 amino acids. From germline, CDR1 is SGHTA and CDR2 FQGNSA. Trimming left V 4 bases short and J 0 bases short, with 14 bases between. CDR3 residues: CASSSQTGASTDTQYF. CDR3 DNA: TGTGCCAGCAGCTCTCAGACAGGAGCTAGCACAGATACGCAGTATTTT.

The chain uses TRBV7-4 and TRBJ1-5; D ambiguous. The germline CDR1 and CDR2 sequences are SGHVT and SQSDAQ. The CDR3 length is 15 residues. V lost 1 base and J lost 0, with 7 bases in between. DNA for the CDR3: TGTGCCAGCAGCTTAGGAGCGGATAGCAATCAGCCCCAGCATTTT. Translation gives CASSLGADSNQPQHF.

This sequence joins TRBV28 and TRBJ1-2, with 7 bases aligning to TRBD1. The V and J ends lost 3 bases and 6 bases, in that order; junction bases with no gene match: 16. Germline CDR1 reads MDHEN; CDR2 reads SYDVKM. The CDR3 covers 17 residues. CDR3 region: CASSFGGGRGISDGYTF. DNA for the CDR3: TGTGCCAGCAGTTTCGGGGGGGGCAGGGGGATCAGCGATGGCTACACCTTC.

CDR3 sequence reads: CASSPTGNSPLHF. As DNA, the CDR3 is TGTGCCAGCTCACCGACAGGGAATTCACCCCTCCACTTT. The J gene is TRBJ1-6, the V gene TRBV18; 7 nucleotides line up with TRBD1. The CDR3 spans 13 residues. The germline V gene has CDR1 KGHSH and CDR2 LQKENI. V was pared by 3 bases and J by 7 bases, with 0 bases of the junction left unmatched. Full variable domain (remainder filled in from reference TRBV18 and TRBJ1-6): NAGVMQNPRHLVRRRGQEARLRCSPMKGHSHVYWYRQLPEEGLKFMVYLQKENIIDESGMPKERFSAEFPKEGPSILRIQQVVRGDSAAYFCASSPTGNSPLHFGNGTRLTVT.

The J gene is TRBJ1-1, the V gene TRBV2; the D gene is possibly TRBD1 (6 bases). The V and J ends lost 5 bases and 10 bases respectively, with 14 bases between them. In germline, CDR1 is SNHLY, CDR2 FYNNEI. The CDR3 consists of 12 residues. CDR3 DNA sequence: TGTGCCAGCAGTTCGGACAGCCCTGTAGCTTTCTTT. Protein: CASSSDSPVAFF.

V is TRBV27 and J is TRBJ2-4, with 9 bases identical to TRBD2. This CDR3 has 14 residues. Germline V gene sequence: CDR1 MNHEY, CDR2 SMNVEV (reference sequence). Unmatched junction bases numbered 9, after V lost 8 bases and J lost 7 bases. The CDR3 DNA sequence: TGTGCCAGCCAAGCCGCGGGAGGGGGGAACATTCAGTACTTC. Its translation: CASQAAGGGNIQYF.

The CDR3 nucleotides read TGTGCCAGCAGCTTACCCGATGACAGGGGGGATATGGGTGAGCAGTTCTTC. Its translation is CASSLPDDRGDMGEQFF. This sequence joins TRBV7-6 and TRBJ2-1, with 9 positions matching TRBD1. The length of the CDR3 is 17 residues. V lost 2 bases and J lost 9; bases outside the gene matches: 14. In germline, CDR1 is SGHVS, CDR2 FNYEAQ. The full variable domain, rest sourced from reference TRBV7-6 and TRBJ2-1, is GAGVSQSPRYKVTKRGQDVALRCDPISGHVSLYWYRQALGQGPEFLTYFNYEAQQDKSGLPNDRFSAERPEGSISTLTIQRTEQRDSAMYRCASSLPDDRGDMGEQFFGPGTRLTVL.

The genes are TRBV19 and TRBJ1-5, with D unresolved. The germline CDR1 and CDR2 sequences are LNHDA and SQIVND (reference sequence). The CDR3 covers 14 residues. Trimming cost V 6 bases and J 0 bases, with 9 bases left between them. CDR3 loop: CASSQTHSNQPQHF. CDR3 DNA sequence: TGTGCCAGTAGCCAGACACATAGCAATCAGCCCCAGCATTTT. Variable domain in full (rest from reference TRBV19 and TRBJ1-5): DGGITQSPKYLFRKEGQNVTLSCEQNLNHDAMYWYRQDPGQGLRLIYYSQIVNDFQKGDIAEGYSVSREKKESFPLTVTSAQKNPTAFYLCASSQTHSNQPQHFGDGTRLSIL.

The J gene is TRBJ2-7, the V gene TRBV5-8; 10 bases line up with TRBD2. The germline V gene encodes CDR1 SGHTS and CDR2 YDEGEE. The trim removed 2 bases at V and 2 bases at J, leaving 4 bases unmatched. This CDR3 has 15 amino acids. The CDR3 DNA follows: TGTGCCAGCAGCTTAGGACTAGCGGACACCTACGAGCAGTACTTC. Protein: CASSLGLADTYEQYF.

The rearrangement links TRBV7-2 to TRBJ2-1; the match to TRBD2 covers 9 bases. Germline V lookup: CDR1 SGHTA, CDR2 FQGNSA. J was trimmed by 7 bases and V by 5 bases; bases with no gene match: 9. The CDR3 is 15 amino acids. The CDR3 sequence is CASSRSGGHGNEQFF. As DNA, the CDR3 is TGTGCCAGCAGCCGTAGCGGGGGCCACGGGAATGAGCAGTTCTTC. Based on the CDR3 plus reference TRBV7-2 and TRBJ2-1, the full variable domain is GAGVSQSPSNKVTEKGKDVELRCDPISGHTALYWYRQSLGQGLEFLIYFQGNSAPDKSGLPSDRFSAERTGGSVSTLTIQRTQQEDSAVYLCASSRSGGHGNEQFFGPGTRLTVL.

This rearrangement joins TRBV28 to TRBJ1-2; the D gene is possibly TRBD1 (5 bases). The CDR3 has 12 residues. V lost 3 bases to trimming and J lost 6 bases, with 8 bases between them. In germline, CDR1 is MDHEN, CDR2 SYDVKM. This CDR3 reads CASSLGGDGYTF. The CDR3 region has the DNA TGTGCCAGCAGTTTGGGAGGGGATGGCTACACCTTC.